Detailed here is one TCR beta chain. Its antigen is not identified. This sample is part of a study of cytomegalovirus exposure and HLA in healthy donors. Study-wide points: In a later analysis, a genetic analysis reported fewer productive-TCR N-insertions in an Asian-associated ancestry cluster than the cohort average. Some segments of the V type, notably TRBV6-2 and TRBV6-3, were excluded as indistinguishable.

In the PCR, 60 Vbeta and 13 Jbeta primers were used. Assay: immunoSEQ multiplex PCR; the TCRdb copy retains only in-frame clones and omits some. This table holds hundreds of thousands of clones, 82% found once. Germline CDR1 and CDR2: SEHNR and FQNEAQ (reference sequence). The CDR3 has 13 amino acids. V was shortened by 3 bases and J by 6 bases, with 9 bases between the two germline ends. This chain connects TRBV7-9 to TRBJ1-5; D unclear. The sequenced sample consisted of PBMCs. The receptor comes from a man in his forties or fifties in good health and CMV-seropositive. The CDR3 DNA sequence: TGTGCCAGCAGCTTGAAGATCGGTCAGCCCCAGCATTTT. Translating gives CASSLKIGQPQHF.